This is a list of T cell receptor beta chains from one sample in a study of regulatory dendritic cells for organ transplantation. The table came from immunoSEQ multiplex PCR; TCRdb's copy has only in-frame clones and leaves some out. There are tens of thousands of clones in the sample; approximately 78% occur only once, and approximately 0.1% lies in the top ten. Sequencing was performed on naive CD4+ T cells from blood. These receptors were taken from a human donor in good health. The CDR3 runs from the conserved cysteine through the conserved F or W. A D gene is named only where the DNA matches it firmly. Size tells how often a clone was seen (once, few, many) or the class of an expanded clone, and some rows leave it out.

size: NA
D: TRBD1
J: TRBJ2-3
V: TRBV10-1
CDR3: CASSGHIRQGACTDTQYF
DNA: TGCGCCAGCAGTGGACACATCAGACAGGGGGCCTGCACAGATACGCAGTATTTT

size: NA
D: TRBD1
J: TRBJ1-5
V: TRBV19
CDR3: CASSDRGRTNQPQHF
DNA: TGTGCCAGTAGCGACAGGGGGCGAACTAATCAGCCCCAGCATTTT

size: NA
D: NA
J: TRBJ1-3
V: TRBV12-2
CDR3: CASRLAALCSGNTIYF
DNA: TGTGCAAGTCGCTTAGCGGCTTTATGCTCTGGAAACACCATATATTTT

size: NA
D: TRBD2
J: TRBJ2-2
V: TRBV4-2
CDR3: CASSQDSGASRNGELFF
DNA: TGTGCCAGCAGCCAAGATAGCGGGGCTAGCCGAAACGGGGAGCTGTTTTTT

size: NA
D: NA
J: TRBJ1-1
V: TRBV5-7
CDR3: CASSSYGTPIANTEAFF
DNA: TGTGCCAGCAGCTCGTATGGGACTCCCATAGCGAACACTGAAGCTTTCTTT

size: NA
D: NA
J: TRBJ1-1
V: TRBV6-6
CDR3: CASSYPAATEAFF
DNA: TGTGCCAGCAGTTACCCGGCGGCCACTGAAGCTTTCTTT

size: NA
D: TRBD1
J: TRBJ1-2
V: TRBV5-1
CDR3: CASSPATGVNYGYTF
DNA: TGCGCCAGCAGCCCGGCGACAGGGGTTAACTATGGCTACACCTTC

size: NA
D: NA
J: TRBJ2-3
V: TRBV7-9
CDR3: CASSLNLPTDTQYF
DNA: TGTGCCAGCAGCTTAAATCTACCCACAGATACGCAGTATTTT

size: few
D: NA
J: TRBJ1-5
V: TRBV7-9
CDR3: CASSLDPDRAEYSNQPQHF
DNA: TGTGCCAGCAGCTTAGACCCGGACAGAGCGGAATATAGCAATCAGCCCCAGCATTTT

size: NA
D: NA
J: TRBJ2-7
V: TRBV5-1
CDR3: CASKDYLRGSSYEQYF
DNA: TGCGCCAGCAAGGATTATTTAAGGGGTAGCTCCTACGAGCAGTACTTC

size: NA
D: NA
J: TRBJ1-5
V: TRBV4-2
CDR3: CASSQEVLGGRQPQHF
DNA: TGTGCCAGCAGCCAAGAGGTCCTTGGGGGCCGTCAGCCCCAGCATTTT

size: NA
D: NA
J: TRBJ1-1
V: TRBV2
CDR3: CASSEDHSTEAFF
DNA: TGTGCCAGCAGTGAAGATCACAGTACTGAAGCTTTCTTT

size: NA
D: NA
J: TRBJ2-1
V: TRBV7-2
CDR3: CASSLAQGSLYNEQFF
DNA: TGTGCCAGCAGCTTAGCGCAGGGGTCCCTTTACAATGAGCAGTTCTTC

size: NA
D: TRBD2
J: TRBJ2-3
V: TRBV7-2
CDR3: CASSSYTLAGGPWTDTQYF
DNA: TGTGCCAGCAGCTCCTACACTCTAGCGGGGGGGCCGTGGACAGATACGCAGTATTTT

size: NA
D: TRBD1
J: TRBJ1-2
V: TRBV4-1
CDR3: CASSQDGDSNYGYTF
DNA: TGCGCCAGCAGCCAAGATGGGGACAGTAACTATGGCTACACCTTC

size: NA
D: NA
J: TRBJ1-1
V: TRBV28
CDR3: CAAWGRMNTEAFF
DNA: TGTGCCGCCTGGGGGCGGATGAACACTGAAGCTTTCTTT

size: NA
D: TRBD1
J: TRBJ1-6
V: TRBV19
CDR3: CASGTGSASPLHF
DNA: TGTGCCAGTGGGACAGGGTCGGCTTCACCCCTCCACTTT

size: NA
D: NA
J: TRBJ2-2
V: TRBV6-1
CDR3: CASSQGSDGELFF
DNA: TGTGCCAGCAGCCAGGGATCCGACGGGGAGCTGTTTTTT

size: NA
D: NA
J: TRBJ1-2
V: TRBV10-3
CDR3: CAITNNYGYTF
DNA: TGTGCCATCACCAATAACTATGGCTACACCTTC

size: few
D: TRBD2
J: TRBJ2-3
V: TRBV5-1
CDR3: CASSLGLAGTDTQYF
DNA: TGCGCCAGCAGCCTAGGACTAGCGGGCACAGATACGCAGTATTTT

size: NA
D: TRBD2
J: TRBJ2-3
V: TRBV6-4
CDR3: CASSVSGAAASTDTQYF
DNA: TGTGCCAGCAGTGTTAGCGGGGCCGCCGCTAGCACAGATACGCAGTATTTT

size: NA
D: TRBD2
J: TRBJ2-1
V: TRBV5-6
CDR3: CASSNMGLNSYNEQFF
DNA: TGTGCCAGCAGCAACATGGGACTAAACTCCTACAATGAGCAGTTCTTC

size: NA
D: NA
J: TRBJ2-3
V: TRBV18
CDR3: CASSLQGPDTQYF
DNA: TGTGCCAGCTCGCTTCAGGGTCCAGATACGCAGTATTTT

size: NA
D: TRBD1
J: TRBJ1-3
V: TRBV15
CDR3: CATSTDRASGNTIYF
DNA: TGTGCCACCAGCACCGACAGGGCCTCTGGAAACACCATATATTTT

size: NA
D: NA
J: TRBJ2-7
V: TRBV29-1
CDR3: CSDWDRDNHPSSYEQYF
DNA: TGCAGCGATTGGGACCGGGACAACCACCCCAGCTCCTACGAGCAGTACTTC

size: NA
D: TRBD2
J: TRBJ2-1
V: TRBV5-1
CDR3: CASGPGASGGHNEQFF
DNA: TGCGCCAGCGGCCCAGGTGCTAGCGGGGGGCACAATGAGCAGTTCTTC